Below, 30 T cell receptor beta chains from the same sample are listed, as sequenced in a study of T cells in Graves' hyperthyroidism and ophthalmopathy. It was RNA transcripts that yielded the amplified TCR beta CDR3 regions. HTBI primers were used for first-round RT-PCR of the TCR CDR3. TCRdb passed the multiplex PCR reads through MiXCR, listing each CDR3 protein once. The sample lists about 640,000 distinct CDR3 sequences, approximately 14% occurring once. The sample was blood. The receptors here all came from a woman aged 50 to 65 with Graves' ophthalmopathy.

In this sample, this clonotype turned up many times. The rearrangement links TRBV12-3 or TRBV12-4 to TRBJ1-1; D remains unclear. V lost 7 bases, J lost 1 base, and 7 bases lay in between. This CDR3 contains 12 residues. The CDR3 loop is CASTSTNTEAFF. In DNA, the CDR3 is TGTGCCAGCACTTCGACGAACACTGAAGCTTTCTTT.

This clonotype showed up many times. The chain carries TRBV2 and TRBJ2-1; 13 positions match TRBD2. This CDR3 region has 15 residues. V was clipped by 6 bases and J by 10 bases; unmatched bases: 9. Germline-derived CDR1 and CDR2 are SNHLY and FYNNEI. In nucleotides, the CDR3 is TGTGCCAGCAGAGGACTAGCGGGAGACTCTGACGAGCAGTTCTTC. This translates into CASRGLAGDSDEQFF.

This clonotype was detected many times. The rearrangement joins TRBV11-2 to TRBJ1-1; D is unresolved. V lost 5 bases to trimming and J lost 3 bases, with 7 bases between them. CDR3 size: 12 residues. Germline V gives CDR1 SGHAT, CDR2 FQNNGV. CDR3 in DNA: TGTGCCAGCAGCGAGTGGGACACTGAAGCTTTCTTT. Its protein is CASSEWDTEAFF.

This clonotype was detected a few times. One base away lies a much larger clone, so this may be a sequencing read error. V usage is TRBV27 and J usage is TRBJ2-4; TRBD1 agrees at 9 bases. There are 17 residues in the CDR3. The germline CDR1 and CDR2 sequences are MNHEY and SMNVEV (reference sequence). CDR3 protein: CASKPRGDRVGKNVQYF. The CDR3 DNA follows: TGTGCCAGCAAACCACGGGGGGACAGGGTAGGCAAAAACGTTCAGTACTTC.

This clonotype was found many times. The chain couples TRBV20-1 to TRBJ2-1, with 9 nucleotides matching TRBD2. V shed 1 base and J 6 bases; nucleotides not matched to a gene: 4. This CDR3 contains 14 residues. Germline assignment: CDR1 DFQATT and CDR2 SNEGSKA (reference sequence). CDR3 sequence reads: CSARGGRGGNEQFF. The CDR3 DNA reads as TGCAGTGCTAGAGGCGGGAGGGGAGGCAATGAGCAGTTCTTC.

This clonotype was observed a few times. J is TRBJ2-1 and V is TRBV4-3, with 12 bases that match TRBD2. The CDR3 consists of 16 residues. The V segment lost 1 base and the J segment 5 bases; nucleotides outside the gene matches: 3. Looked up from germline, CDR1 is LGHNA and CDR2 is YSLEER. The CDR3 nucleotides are TGCGCCAGCAGCCAAGGGACTAGCGGGACTAACAATGAGCAGTTCTTC. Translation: CASSQGTSGTNNEQFF.

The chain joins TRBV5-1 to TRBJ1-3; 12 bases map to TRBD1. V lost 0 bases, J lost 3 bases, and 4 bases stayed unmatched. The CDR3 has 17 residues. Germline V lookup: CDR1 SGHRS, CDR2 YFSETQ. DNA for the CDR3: TGCGCCAGCAGCTTGGCCGGGACAGGGGGCTTTGGAAACACCATATATTTT. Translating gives CASSLAGTGGFGNTIYF.

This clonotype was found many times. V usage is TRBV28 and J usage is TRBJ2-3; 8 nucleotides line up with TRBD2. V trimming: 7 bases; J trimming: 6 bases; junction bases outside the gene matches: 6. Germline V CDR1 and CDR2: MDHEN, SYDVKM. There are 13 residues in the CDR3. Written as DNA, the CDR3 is TGTGCCAGCACCCTTCTAGCGGGTGATACGCAGTATTTT. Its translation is CASTLLAGDTQYF.

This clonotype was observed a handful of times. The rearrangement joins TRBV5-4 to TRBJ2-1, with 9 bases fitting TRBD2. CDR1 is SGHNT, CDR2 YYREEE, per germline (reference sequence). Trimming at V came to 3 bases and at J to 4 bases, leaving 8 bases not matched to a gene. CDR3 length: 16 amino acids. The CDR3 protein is CASSSASGRHYNEQFF. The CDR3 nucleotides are TGTGCCAGCAGCTCCGCCAGCGGGAGGCATTACAATGAGCAGTTCTTC. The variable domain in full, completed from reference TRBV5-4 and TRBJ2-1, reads ETGVTQSPTHLIKTRGQQVTLRCSSQSGHNTVSWYQQALGQGPQFIFQYYREEENGRGNFPPRFSGLQFPNYSSELNVNALELDDSALYLCASSSASGRHYNEQFFGPGTRLTVL.

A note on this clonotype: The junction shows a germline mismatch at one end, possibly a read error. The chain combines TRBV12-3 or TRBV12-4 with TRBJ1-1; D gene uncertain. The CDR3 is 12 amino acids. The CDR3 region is CASSSFGAEAFF. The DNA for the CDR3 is TGTGCCAGCAGTTCTTTTGGTGCTGAGGCTTTCTTT.

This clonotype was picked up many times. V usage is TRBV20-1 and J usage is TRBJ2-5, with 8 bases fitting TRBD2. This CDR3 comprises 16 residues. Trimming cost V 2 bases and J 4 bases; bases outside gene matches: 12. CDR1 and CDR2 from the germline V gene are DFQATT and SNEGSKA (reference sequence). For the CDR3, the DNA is TGCAGTGCTAGATCCGTCCAGCGGGAGTATGGAGAGACCCAGTACTTC. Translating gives CSARSVQREYGETQYF.

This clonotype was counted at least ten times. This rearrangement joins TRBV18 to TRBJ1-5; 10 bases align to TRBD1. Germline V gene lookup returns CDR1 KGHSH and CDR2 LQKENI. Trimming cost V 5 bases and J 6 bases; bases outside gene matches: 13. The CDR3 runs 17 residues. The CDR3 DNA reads TGTGCCAGCTCATCTACGATACCGGGACAGGGGTCTCAGCCCCAGCATTTT. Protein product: CASSSTIPGQGSQPQHF.

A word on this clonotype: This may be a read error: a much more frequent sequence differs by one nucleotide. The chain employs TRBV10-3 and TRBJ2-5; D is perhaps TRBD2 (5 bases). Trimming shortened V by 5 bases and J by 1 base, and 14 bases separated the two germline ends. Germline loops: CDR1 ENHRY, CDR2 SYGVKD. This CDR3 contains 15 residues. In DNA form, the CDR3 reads TGTGCCATCAGTCCTAGCAAGGTTGGCCAAGAGACCCAGTACTTC. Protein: CAISPSKVGQETQYF.

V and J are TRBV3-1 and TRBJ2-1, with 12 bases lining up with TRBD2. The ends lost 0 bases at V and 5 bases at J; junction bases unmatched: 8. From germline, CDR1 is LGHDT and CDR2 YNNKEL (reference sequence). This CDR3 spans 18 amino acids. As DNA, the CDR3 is TGTGCCAGCAGCCAAGATGAGGGGTCTAGCGGGAGGGACAATGAGCAGTTCTTC. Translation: CASSQDEGSSGRDNEQFF.

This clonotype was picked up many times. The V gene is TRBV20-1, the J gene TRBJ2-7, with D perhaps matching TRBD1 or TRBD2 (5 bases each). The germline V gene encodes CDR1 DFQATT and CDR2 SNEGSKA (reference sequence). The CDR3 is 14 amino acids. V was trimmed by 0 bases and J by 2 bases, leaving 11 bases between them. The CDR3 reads CSARDRGGTYEQYF. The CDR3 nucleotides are TGCAGTGCTAGAGATCGGGGCGGAACCTACGAGCAGTACTTC.

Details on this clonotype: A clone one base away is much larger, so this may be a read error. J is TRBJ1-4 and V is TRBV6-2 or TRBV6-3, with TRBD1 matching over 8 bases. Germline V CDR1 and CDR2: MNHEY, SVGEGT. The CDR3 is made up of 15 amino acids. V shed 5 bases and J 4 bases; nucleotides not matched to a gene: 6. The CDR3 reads CASSESDRDNEKLFF. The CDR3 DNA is TGTGCCAGCAGTGAGTCGGACAGGGATAATGAAAAACTGTTTTTT.

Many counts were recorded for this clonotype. The CDR3 here is CASSEVVEHYGYTF. DNA of the CDR3: TGTGCCAGCAGTGAAGTTGTAGAACACTATGGCTACACCTTC. V gene TRBV2 combines with J gene TRBJ1-2; D unresolved. CDR1 is SNHLY, CDR2 FYNNEI, per germline. Between the trimmed V and J ends, which lost 1 base and 3 bases, there was a span of 9 bases. CDR3 size: 14 residues.

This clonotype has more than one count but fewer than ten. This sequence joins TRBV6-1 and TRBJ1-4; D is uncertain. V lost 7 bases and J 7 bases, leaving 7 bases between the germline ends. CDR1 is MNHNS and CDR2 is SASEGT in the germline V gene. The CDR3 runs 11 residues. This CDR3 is CASNGLEKLFF. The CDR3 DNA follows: TGTGCCAGCAACGGACTTGAAAAACTGTTTTTT.

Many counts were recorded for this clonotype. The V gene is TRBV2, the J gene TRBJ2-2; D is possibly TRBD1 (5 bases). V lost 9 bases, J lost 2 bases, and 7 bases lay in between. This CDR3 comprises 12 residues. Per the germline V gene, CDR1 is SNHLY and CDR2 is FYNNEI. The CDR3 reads CARQVNTGELFF. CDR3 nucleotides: TGTGCCAGACAGGTTAACACCGGGGAGCTGTTTTTT.

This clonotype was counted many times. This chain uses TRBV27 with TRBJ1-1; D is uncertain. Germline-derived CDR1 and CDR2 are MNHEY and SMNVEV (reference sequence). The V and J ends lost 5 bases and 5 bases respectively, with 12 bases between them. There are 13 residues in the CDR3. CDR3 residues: CASSPRPKTEAFF. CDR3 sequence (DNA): TGTGCCAGCAGTCCCCGGCCCAAGACTGAAGCTTTCTTT.

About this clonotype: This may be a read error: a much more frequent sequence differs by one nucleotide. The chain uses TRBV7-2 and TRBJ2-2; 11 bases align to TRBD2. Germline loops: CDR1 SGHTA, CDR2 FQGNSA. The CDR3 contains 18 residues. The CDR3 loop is CASSPGGTSGFITGELSF. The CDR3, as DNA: TGTGCCAGCAGCCCCGGCGGGACTAGCGGATTTATCACCGGGGAGCTGTCTTTT.

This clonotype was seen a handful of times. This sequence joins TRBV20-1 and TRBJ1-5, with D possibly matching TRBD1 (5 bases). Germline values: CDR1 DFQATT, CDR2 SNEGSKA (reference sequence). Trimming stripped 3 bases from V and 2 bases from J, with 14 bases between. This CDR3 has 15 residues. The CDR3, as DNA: TGCAGTGCTAGTCAAGGGGACGGGGGCAATCAGCCCCAGCATTTT. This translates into CSASQGDGGNQPQHF.

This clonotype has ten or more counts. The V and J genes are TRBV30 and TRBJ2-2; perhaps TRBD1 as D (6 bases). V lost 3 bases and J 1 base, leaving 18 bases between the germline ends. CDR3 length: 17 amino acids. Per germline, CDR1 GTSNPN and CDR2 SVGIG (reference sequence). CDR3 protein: CAWSHFVGQLNTGELFF. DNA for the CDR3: TGTGCCTGGAGCCATTTCGTAGGACAGCTGAACACCGGGGAGCTGTTTTTT.

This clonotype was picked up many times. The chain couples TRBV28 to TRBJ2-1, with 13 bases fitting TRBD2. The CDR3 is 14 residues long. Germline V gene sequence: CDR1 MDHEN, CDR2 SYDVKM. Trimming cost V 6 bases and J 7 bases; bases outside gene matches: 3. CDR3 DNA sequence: TGTGCCAGCAGGTCGGGACTAGCGGGGAATGAGCAGTTCTTC. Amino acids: CASRSGLAGNEQFF. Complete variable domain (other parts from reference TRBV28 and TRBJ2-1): DVKVTQSSRYLVKRTGEKVFLECVQDMDHENMFWYRQDPGLGLRLIYFSYDVKMKEKGDIPEGYSVSREKKERFSLILESASTNQTSMYLCASRSGLAGNEQFFGPGTRLTVL.

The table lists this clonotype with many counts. The CDR3 sequence: CASSLLFGELFF. DNA for the CDR3: TGTGCCAGCAGTCTATTGTTTGGGGAGCTGTTTTTT. The chain couples TRBV28 to TRBJ2-2, with D uncertain. With 5 bases removed from V and 8 bases from J, the gap between germline ends came to 9 bases. Germline V gene lookup returns CDR1 MDHEN and CDR2 SYDVKM. The CDR3 length is 12 residues.

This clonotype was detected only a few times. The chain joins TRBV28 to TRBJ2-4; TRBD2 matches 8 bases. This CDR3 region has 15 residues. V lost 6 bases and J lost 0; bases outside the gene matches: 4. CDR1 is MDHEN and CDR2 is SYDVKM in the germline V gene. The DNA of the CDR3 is TGTGCCAGCAGCCCACTAGCGGTAGCCAAAAACATTCAGTACTTC. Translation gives CASSPLAVAKNIQYF.

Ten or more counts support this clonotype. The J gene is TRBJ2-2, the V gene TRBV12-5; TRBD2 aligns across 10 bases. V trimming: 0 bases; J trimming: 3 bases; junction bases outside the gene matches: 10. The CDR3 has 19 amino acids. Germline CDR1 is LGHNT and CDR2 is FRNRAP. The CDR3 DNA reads TGTGCTAGTGGTTTGGTACGAGTTGGACTAGCGGAGTACACCGGGGAGCTGTTTTTT. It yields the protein CASGLVRVGLAEYTGELFF.

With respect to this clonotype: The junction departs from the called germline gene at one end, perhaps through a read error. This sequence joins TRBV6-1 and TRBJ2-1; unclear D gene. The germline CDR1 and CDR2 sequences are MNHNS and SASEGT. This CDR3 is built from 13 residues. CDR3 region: CATSIGTYNEQFF. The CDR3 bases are TGTGCCACCAGTATCGGAACCTACAATGAGCAGTTCTTC.

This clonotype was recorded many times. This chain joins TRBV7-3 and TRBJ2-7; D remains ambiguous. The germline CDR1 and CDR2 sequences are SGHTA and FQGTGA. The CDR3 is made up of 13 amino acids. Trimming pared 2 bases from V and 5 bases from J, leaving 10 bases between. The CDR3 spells CASSLGQNDEQYF. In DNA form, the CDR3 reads TGTGCCAGCAGCTTAGGTCAGAACGACGAGCAGTACTTC. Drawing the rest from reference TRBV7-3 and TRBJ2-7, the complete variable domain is GAGVSQTPSNKVTEKGKYVELRCDPISGHTALYWYRQSLGQGPEFLIYFQGTGAADDSGLPNDRFFAVRPEGSVSTLKIQRTERGDSAVYLCASSLGQNDEQYFGPGTRLTVT.

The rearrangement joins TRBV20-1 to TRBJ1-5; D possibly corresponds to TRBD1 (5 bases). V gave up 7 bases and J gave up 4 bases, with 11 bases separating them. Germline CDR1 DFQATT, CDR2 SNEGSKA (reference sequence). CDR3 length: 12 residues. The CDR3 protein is CSVRVPNQPQHF. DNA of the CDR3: TGCAGTGTCAGGGTTCCTAATCAGCCCCAGCATTTT.